These T cell receptor beta chains were read from a single sample in a study of spatial heterogeneity in lung cancer. In TCRdb, the 5' RACE reads were re-called with MiXCR into one record per CDR3 protein. Of some 9,800 distinct CDR3 sequences in the sample, roughly 50% are singletons; the top ten hold 28%. This sample comprised lung tumor tissue, obtained at surgery. The receptors here all came from a female donor with early-stage non-small cell lung cancer. Each CDR3 is given with its conserved first and last residue. The D gene is left open where the match is weak. The size entry is marked missing in some rows and otherwise reads once, few, many or a size class.

v_call	d_call	j_call	clone_size	cdr3_aa
TRBV2	TRBD2	TRBJ2-3	-	CASSEAWTSRSWGDTQYF
TRBV4-3	TRBD2	TRBJ2-3	-	CASSQEGRGGTDTQYF
TRBV14	-	TRBJ2-2	-	CASSRNTGELFF
TRBV10-3	-	TRBJ1-5	few	CAISDPTTSNQPQHF
TRBV7-3	-	TRBJ2-7	-	CASSLHPGGPYEQYF
TRBV7-2	-	TRBJ2-7	few	CASSLGGGPGYEQYF
TRBV25-1	-	TRBJ2-5	-	CASSEIGQETQYF
TRBV4-2	-	TRBJ2-3	-	CASSQDRATGRDTQYF
TRBV7-3	-	TRBJ2-2	-	CASSPRGRNTGELFF
TRBV12-3/TRBV12-4	TRBD1	TRBJ1-4	-	CASRATGATNEKLFF
TRBV6-1	-	TRBJ1-5	-	CASSGRSSNQPQHF
TRBV30	-	TRBJ1-2	-	CAWSDGGLLAYTF
TRBV20-1	-	TRBJ1-1	few	CSARGGPPGTEAFF
TRBV10-3	-	TRBJ2-7	once	CAIREPSGTPTEQYF
TRBV20-1	-	TRBJ2-2	once	CSARYRTNTGELFF
TRBV5-1	-	TRBJ2-1	-	CASSGGAGNEQFF
TRBV5-6	-	TRBJ1-3	-	CASSLFQTGNTIYF
TRBV19	-	TRBJ2-4	-	CASRETVKNIQYF
TRBV15	TRBD2	TRBJ2-3	-	CATSRGQRGGTDTQYF
TRBV6-5	TRBD1	TRBJ2-4	-	CASSYQGQGYGIQYF
TRBV20-1	TRBD1	TRBJ1-4	few	CSASDRANEKLFF
TRBV4-1	-	TRBJ1-1	-	CASSQDLQANTEAFF
TRBV30	-	TRBJ1-3	few	CAWIAGNTIYF
TRBV6-1	TRBD1	TRBJ1-1	-	CASSPTGGRTEAFF
TRBV12-3/TRBV12-4	TRBD2	TRBJ2-7	-	CASSRASGGYEQYF
TRBV9	TRBD2	TRBJ2-3	few	CASTGLRPYLTTDTQYF
TRBV7-6	TRBD1	TRBJ2-3	-	CASSFRTGQGPTNTQYF
TRBV7-2	-	TRBJ1-5	few	CASSLRTGSNQPQHF
TRBV7-9	TRBD1	TRBJ1-5	few	CASSGGTGGYSNQPQHF
TRBV19	TRBD1	TRBJ2-2	once	CASRTHGQGTTGELFF
TRBV6-2/TRBV6-3	-	TRBJ2-6	-	CASSSLWDSGANVLTF
TRBV18	TRBD2	TRBJ2-3	-	CASSSIAGSTDTQYF
TRBV9	TRBD2	TRBJ2-1	-	CASSFREGVLNEQFF
TRBV20-1	TRBD1	TRBJ1-4	-	CSASPGQGRNEKLFF
TRBV7-2	-	TRBJ2-3	few	CASSPYPGASDTQYF
TRBV12-3/TRBV12-4	TRBD2	TRBJ2-7	-	CASGGVYEQYF
TRBV29-1	-	TRBJ1-1	-	CSVAKTVNTEAFF
TRBV11-2	TRBD2	TRBJ2-1	few	CASSLGGTSGERWVF
TRBV6-1	-	TRBJ1-5	-	CASRSGDSQPQHF
TRBV7-2	-	TRBJ2-4	-	CASSLARGEVDIQYF
TRBV5-5	TRBD1	TRBJ1-4	once	CASSPTGVANEKLSF
TRBV6-5	-	TRBJ1-1	-	CASSYLGREAFF
TRBV6-5	-	TRBJ1-2	few	CASSNGGIGYTF
TRBV4-3	-	TRBJ2-1	-	CASSQENIGINEQFF
TRBV12-2	-	TRBJ1-2	few	CASRIPGRRGYTF